This T cell receptor (beta chain) was observed in a study of post-analysis software for immune sequencing data (dated by TCRdb to about 2015). As for the study more broadly: Disease courses on record covered relapsing-remitting, secondary progressive and progressive-relapsing multiple sclerosis, though some patients had no subtype annotation. The multiple sclerosis patient repertoires were compared with about a dozen previously published healthy control repertoires from donors aged about 6 to 26 years. A subset of samples was prepared in parallel using single-end sample barcoding, then pooled and co-amplified after Illumina adapter ligation. Summary of the overall study and its limitations: Strong co-clustering of samples prepared in the same batch was shown by direct clustering with F measure, prompting a batch-effect correction. Patients showed significantly higher frequencies than controls for several TRBV segments, among them TRBV5-6, TRBV5-1 and TRBV20-1. The control group was slightly older than the multiple sclerosis patient group. Significantly lower normalized Chao1 diversity was found in multiple sclerosis patients than in controls, suggesting substantial peripheral T-cell clonal expansion.

TCR beta repertoires were profiled from peripheral blood of roughly 13 young patients with multiple sclerosis to demonstrate the VDJtools post-analysis software. Multiple sclerosis patients were children and adolescents aged roughly 6 to 15 years. There are 16 amino acids in the CDR3, from cysteine to phenylalanine inclusive. Solely the CDR3 DNA is kept, with 48 bases framed from the first base. V drops 0 bases and J drops 4 bases, leaving 12 bases in between. Sequences MGHDK (CDR1) and SYGVNS (CDR2) are obtained from the germline V gene. Library prep was done by PCR. The sequencing machine was an Illumina HiSeq 2500. To reduce PCR and sequencing biases, unique molecular identifiers were incorporated into the TCR beta cDNA libraries. Roughly 500,000 cDNA molecules were obtained for every 1 to 10 million input T cells, so each molecule roughly corresponded to one T cell. The patient libraries were prepared and sequenced with the same protocol used for the earlier healthy control dataset. Within a given batch, samples were prepared together, multiplexed and sequenced on the same HiSeq lane. As for how the authors treated the data: MIGEC was used to process the raw barcoded reads, and molecular identifier groups with only a single read were discarded before consensus assembly and CDR3 extraction. Clonotype tables were post-analysed with VDJtools, and diversity was normalized by down-sampling all datasets to the smallest sample size. To correct batch-related cross-sample contamination, repertoire overlap clustering matched CDR3 amino acid sequences but not nucleotide sequences. TCRdb reran the public reads through fastp at Q25 and MiXCR, keeping productive beta chains. Rows with one shared CDR3 protein collapse into an entry with the most common genes and DNA. TCRdb's processing, not the authors', yielded these V and J calls. This sample gives 600,000 to 750,000 distinct CDR3 sequences in total; approximately 59% of them show up just once. The ten largest clones add up to about 11% of the sample.

Note on this clonotype: Its antigen is not yet known. No base qualities exist here, and no much larger clone lies one base off it.

The rearranged chain carries TRBV25-1 and TRBJ2-2, with the D assignment possibly TRBD1 or TRBD2, given 5 matching bases for each. Sequencing was performed on blood. This clonotype was obtained from a girl aged 2 to 10 with multiple sclerosis. The CDR3 reads as follows: CASSEYGGTFTGELFF. The nucleotides read TGTGCCAGCAGTGAATATGGTGGGACCTTCACCGGGGAGCTGTTTTTT.